A selection of T cell receptor beta chains follows, all from one sample in a study of blood T cells in healthy people across ages. TCRdb analysed the 5' RACE reads with MiXCR anew, one entry per CDR3 protein. The sample yields over a million distinct CDR3 sequences, more than 35% seen once. The source material was blood. The origin of the receptors is a woman aged 60-75 years in good health. Each CDR3 is given with its conserved first and last residue. The order of the fields is V gene, D gene, clone size, J gene, CDR3 protein, CDR3 DNA. D genes are given only for firm matches. A clone size is listed for some rows: how often the clone was seen (once, few, many), or a class if it is expanded.

V gene: TRBV29-1
D gene: -
clone size: few
J gene: TRBJ2-3
CDR3 protein: CSAEWTDTQYF
CDR3 DNA: TGCAGCGCAGAGTGGACAGATACGCAGTATTTT

V gene: TRBV4-1
D gene: -
clone size: -
J gene: TRBJ2-7
CDR3 protein: CASSQDFRLPSYEQYF
CDR3 DNA: TGCGCCAGCAGCCAAGATTTCAGACTACCCTCCTACGAGCAGTACTTC

V gene: TRBV29-1
D gene: TRBD1
clone size: -
J gene: TRBJ2-7
CDR3 protein: CNVEGGRLHEQYF
CDR3 DNA: TGCAACGTTGAAGGGGGCCGGCTCCATGAGCAGTACTTC

V gene: TRBV20-1
D gene: TRBD2
clone size: few
J gene: TRBJ2-1
CDR3 protein: CSARDLYRALAGVEGEQFF
CDR3 DNA: TGCAGTGCTAGAGATCTCTACAGGGCACTAGCGGGAGTTGAGGGTGAGCAGTTCTTC

V gene: TRBV18
D gene: -
clone size: many
J gene: TRBJ2-5
CDR3 protein: CASSPQSQETQYF
CDR3 DNA: TGTGCCAGCTCACCACAGAGCCAAGAGACCCAGTACTTC

V gene: TRBV29-1
D gene: TRBD1
clone size: -
J gene: TRBJ1-1
CDR3 protein: CSVSQGATEAFF
CDR3 DNA: TGCAGCGTTTCACAGGGGGCGACTGAAGCTTTCTTT

V gene: TRBV29-1
D gene: -
clone size: once
J gene: TRBJ2-1
CDR3 protein: CSVEDPQVRGETQFF
CDR3 DNA: TGCAGCGTTGAAGATCCCCAGGTTCGAGGGGAGACCCAGTTCTTC

V gene: TRBV5-1
D gene: TRBD2
clone size: -
J gene: TRBJ2-1
CDR3 protein: CASSSSGRRYEQFF
CDR3 DNA: TGCGCCAGCTCCTCCAGCGGGAGGAGGTATGAGCAGTTCTTC

V gene: TRBV6-2/TRBV6-3
D gene: TRBD2
clone size: -
J gene: TRBJ2-1
CDR3 protein: CASSSSSGRAPYNEQFF
CDR3 DNA: TGTGCCAGCAGTTCCAGTAGCGGGAGGGCCCCCTACAATGAGCAGTTCTTC

V gene: TRBV27
D gene: TRBD1
clone size: -
J gene: TRBJ2-7
CDR3 protein: CASSPGTGGEEQYF
CDR3 DNA: TGTGCCAGCAGTCCCGGGACAGGGGGGGAAGAGCAGTACTTC

V gene: TRBV12-3/TRBV12-4
D gene: TRBD1
clone size: -
J gene: TRBJ1-1
CDR3 protein: CASSSGQGFYTEAFF
CDR3 DNA: TGTGCCAGCAGTTCCGGACAGGGCTTTTACACTGAAGCTTTCTTT

V gene: TRBV6-5
D gene: TRBD1
clone size: -
J gene: TRBJ2-3
CDR3 protein: CASSGRDRGADTQYF
CDR3 DNA: TGTGCCAGCAGTGGCCGGGACAGGGGCGCAGATACGCAGTATTTT

V gene: TRBV10-1
D gene: -
clone size: few
J gene: TRBJ2-3
CDR3 protein: CASSEWGAVTDTQYF
CDR3 DNA: TGCGCCAGCAGTGAGTGGGGGGCCGTCACAGATACGCAGTATTTT

V gene: TRBV20-1
D gene: TRBD2
clone size: -
J gene: TRBJ2-3
CDR3 protein: CSASGLAGGGTDTQYF
CDR3 DNA: TGCAGTGCTTCCGGACTAGCGGGAGGGGGTACAGATACGCAGTATTTT

V gene: TRBV10-2
D gene: -
clone size: -
J gene: TRBJ2-4
CDR3 protein: CASDRQGGKNIQYF
CDR3 DNA: TGCGCCAGCGACCGGCAGGGGGGCAAAAACATTCAGTACTTC

V gene: TRBV9
D gene: TRBD1
clone size: -
J gene: TRBJ2-7
CDR3 protein: CANSYRQGNGEQYF
CDR3 DNA: TGTGCCAACAGCTACCGACAGGGAAACGGCGAGCAGTACTTC

V gene: TRBV20-1
D gene: -
clone size: many
J gene: TRBJ2-5
CDR3 protein: CSASAGGGSRGETQYF
CDR3 DNA: TGCAGTGCTAGCGCAGGGGGGGGGAGTCGAGGTGAGACCCAGTACTTC

V gene: TRBV6-2/TRBV6-3
D gene: -
clone size: -
J gene: TRBJ2-7
CDR3 protein: CASRWPSVTYEQYF
CDR3 DNA: TGTGCCAGCCGTTGGCCCTCAGTCACCTACGAGCAGTACTTC

V gene: TRBV20-1
D gene: -
clone size: -
J gene: TRBJ2-1
CDR3 protein: CSAREEGVGEASYNEQFF
CDR3 DNA: TGCAGTGCTAGAGAGGAGGGAGTGGGGGAAGCCTCCTACAATGAGCAGTTCTTC

V gene: TRBV28
D gene: -
clone size: -
J gene: TRBJ1-1
CDR3 protein: CASSEGDQANTEAFF
CDR3 DNA: TGTGCCAGCAGTGAAGGTGACCAGGCGAACACTGAAGCTTTCTTT

V gene: TRBV29-1
D gene: TRBD1
clone size: many
J gene: TRBJ2-3
CDR3 protein: CSVEWRQGGADTQYF
CDR3 DNA: TGCAGCGTTGAATGGAGACAGGGGGGGGCAGATACGCAGTATTTT

V gene: TRBV6-5
D gene: -
clone size: -
J gene: TRBJ2-5
CDR3 protein: CASNKGRLPSETQYF
CDR3 DNA: TGTGCCAGCAATAAGGGACGGCTGCCCTCAGAGACCCAGTACTTC

V gene: TRBV20-1
D gene: TRBD2
clone size: few
J gene: TRBJ2-7
CDR3 protein: CSAKHSGSVYEQYF
CDR3 DNA: TGCAGTGCTAAACATAGCGGGAGTGTCTATGAGCAGTACTTC

V gene: TRBV7-3
D gene: -
clone size: -
J gene: TRBJ2-7
CDR3 protein: CASSSTGRRDGEQYF
CDR3 DNA: TGTGCCAGCAGCTCCACCGGTAGGCGGGACGGCGAGCAGTACTTC

V gene: TRBV5-1
D gene: -
clone size: -
J gene: TRBJ1-2
CDR3 protein: CASSFIKGSDYGYTF
CDR3 DNA: TGCGCCAGCAGCTTCATAAAGGGCTCGGACTATGGCTACACCTTC

V gene: TRBV2
D gene: -
clone size: -
J gene: TRBJ2-7
CDR3 protein: CASSERIYEQYF
CDR3 DNA: TGTGCCAGCAGTGAGAGGATCTACGAGCAGTACTTC

V gene: TRBV18
D gene: TRBD1
clone size: many
J gene: TRBJ1-2
CDR3 protein: CASSPTGDYGYTF
CDR3 DNA: TGTGCCAGCAGCCCGACAGGGGATTATGGCTACACCTTC

V gene: TRBV7-9
D gene: -
clone size: -
J gene: TRBJ2-7
CDR3 protein: CASRREGIYEQYF
CDR3 DNA: TGTGCCAGCAGGCGCGAGGGTATCTACGAGCAGTACTTC

V gene: TRBV27
D gene: TRBD2
clone size: few
J gene: TRBJ2-5
CDR3 protein: CAGSSSGTQETQYF
CDR3 DNA: TGTGCCGGATCATCTAGCGGAACACAAGAGACCCAGTACTTC

V gene: TRBV9
D gene: TRBD2
clone size: -
J gene: TRBJ2-3
CDR3 protein: CASSPPGAGGTDTQYF
CDR3 DNA: TGTGCCAGCAGCCCCCCCGGGGCGGGAGGGACAGATACGCAGTATTTT

V gene: TRBV18
D gene: TRBD1
clone size: many
J gene: TRBJ1-2
CDR3 protein: CASSSDRTALYGYTF
CDR3 DNA: TGTGCCAGCTCATCGGACAGGACGGCCCTCTATGGCTACACCTTC

V gene: TRBV30
D gene: TRBD2
clone size: -
J gene: TRBJ2-7
CDR3 protein: CAWSGGLTSGGYNEQYF
CDR3 DNA: TGTGCCTGGAGTGGGGGGTTGACTAGCGGAGGATACAATGAGCAGTACTTC

V gene: TRBV6-5
D gene: -
clone size: -
J gene: TRBJ1-2
CDR3 protein: CASSSGGRDYGYTF
CDR3 DNA: TGTGCCAGCAGTTCTGGGGGCCGGGATTATGGCTACACCTTC

V gene: TRBV6-2/TRBV6-3
D gene: -
clone size: few
J gene: TRBJ2-7
CDR3 protein: CASSPLGAYEQYF
CDR3 DNA: TGTGCCAGCAGTCCTCTAGGGGCCTACGAGCAGTACTTC

V gene: TRBV11-2
D gene: TRBD2
clone size: -
J gene: TRBJ2-1
CDR3 protein: CASSFGVVAGDEQFF
CDR3 DNA: TGTGCCAGCAGCTTTGGGGTGGTAGCGGGAGATGAGCAGTTCTTC

V gene: TRBV6-5
D gene: -
clone size: -
J gene: TRBJ1-2
CDR3 protein: CATALSRVNYGYTF
CDR3 DNA: TGTGCCACCGCTCTGAGCAGGGTTAACTATGGCTACACCTTC

V gene: TRBV18
D gene: -
clone size: -
J gene: TRBJ1-2
CDR3 protein: CASSPGRSLDYGYTF
CDR3 DNA: TGTGCCAGCTCACCCGGCAGGTCGCTTGACTATGGCTACACCTTC

V gene: TRBV20-1
D gene: -
clone size: -
J gene: TRBJ1-5
CDR3 protein: CSARSSVNQPQHF
CDR3 DNA: TGCAGTGCTAGAAGCTCTGTGAATCAGCCCCAGCATTTT

V gene: TRBV3-1
D gene: -
clone size: few
J gene: TRBJ2-7
CDR3 protein: CASSQDSEQYF
CDR3 DNA: TGTGCCAGCAGCCAAGACTCCGAGCAGTACTTC

V gene: TRBV7-9
D gene: -
clone size: -
J gene: TRBJ2-2
CDR3 protein: CASSLERELFF
CDR3 DNA: TGTGCCAGCAGCTTAGAACGGGAGCTGTTTTTT

V gene: TRBV4-1
D gene: TRBD2
clone size: -
J gene: TRBJ2-1
CDR3 protein: CASSRYASAGGGDEQFF
CDR3 DNA: TGCGCCAGCAGCCGGTACGCGTCAGCGGGAGGGGGCGATGAGCAGTTCTTC